The next 28 T cell receptor beta chains were all read from a single sample in a study of blood T cells in healthy people across ages. Primed by a sample-barcoded 5' primer and a J-beta primer mix, a second PCR proceeded for about 7 to 11 cycles. In TCRdb, the 5' RACE reads were re-called with MiXCR into one record per CDR3 protein. The sample has some 900,000 distinct CDR3 sequences; around 49% are singletons. The material sequenced was blood. These receptors all come from a man aged 30 to 45 in good health.

V and J are TRBV6-5 and TRBJ2-7; D perhaps matches TRBD1 (7 bases). The germline V and J ends were trimmed by 4 bases and 3 bases, with 19 bases remaining between them. CDR1 MNHEY and CDR2 SVGAGI come from the germline V gene. This CDR3 region has 16 residues. CDR3 sequence: CASSFSPEGASYEQYF. Here the CDR3 DNA reads TGTGCCAGCAGTTTCTCGCCGGAGGGGGCGAGCTACGAGCAGTACTTC.

The chain couples TRBV3-1 to TRBJ2-7, with D possibly being TRBD1 or TRBD2 (5 bases each). The V end was cut by 4 bases, the J end by 5 bases, with 21 bases between. Germline CDR1 is LGHDT and CDR2 is YNNKEL (reference sequence). CDR3 length equals 16 residues. The CDR3: CASSLLTGAVLDEQYF. The CDR3 DNA follows: TGTGCCAGCAGCCTTCTCACCGGGGCGGTTTTAGACGAGCAGTACTTC.

V and J are TRBV4-3 and TRBJ2-1, with D perhaps matching TRBD1 or TRBD2 (6 bases each). CDR3 length: 15 residues. Germline-derived CDR1 and CDR2 are LGHNA and YSLEER. The germline V and J ends were trimmed by 2 bases and 5 bases, with 13 bases remaining between them. CDR3 residues: CASSQSEGGNNEQFF. The CDR3 DNA reads TGCGCCAGCAGCCAATCTGAGGGGGGAAACAATGAGCAGTTCTTC.

This clonotype was counted a few times. J is TRBJ2-3 and V is TRBV4-3, with D perhaps TRBD1 (5 bases). Germline values: CDR1 LGHNA, CDR2 YSLEER. The CDR3 sequence is 17 residues long. The V end was cut by 3 bases, the J end by 0 bases, with 16 bases between. The CDR3: CASSQGHTGYSTDTQYF. Here the CDR3 DNA reads TGCGCCAGCAGCCAGGGCCATACAGGATACAGCACAGATACGCAGTATTTT.

The sample holds many counts of this clonotype. The chain links TRBV2 to TRBJ2-7, with D possibly TRBD1 on 6 matching bases. From germline, CDR1 is SNHLY and CDR2 FYNNEI. This CDR3 comprises 12 residues. Trimming took 6 bases from V and 4 from J, leaving 10 bases between them. The CDR3 nucleotides read TGTGCCAGCAGCCGGACAGATTACGAGCAGTACTTC. Encoded protein: CASSRTDYEQYF. The full variable domain, completed using reference TRBV2 and TRBJ2-7, is EPEVTQTPSHQVTQMGQEVILRCVPISNHLYFYWYRQILGQKVEFLVSFYNNEISEKSEIFDDQFSVERPDGSNFTLKIRSTKLEDSAMYFCASSRTDYEQYFGPGTRLTVT.

The chain combines TRBV28 with TRBJ2-3; a weak D match, TRBD2 (5 bases). CDR1 is MDHEN and CDR2 is SYDVKM in the germline V gene. This CDR3 has 13 amino acids. Trimming pared 3 bases from V and 6 bases from J, leaving 10 bases between. The chain's CDR3 is CASSFSRGDTQYF. CDR3 DNA: TGTGCCAGCAGTTTTTCGAGAGGGGATACGCAGTATTTT.

This chain uses TRBV4-2 with TRBJ1-2, with D possibly matching TRBD1 (5 bases). Germline CDR1 reads LGHNA; CDR2 reads YNFKEQ. V was pared by 1 base and J by 4 bases, with 13 bases between. The CDR3 loop spans 15 amino acids. As DNA, the CDR3 is TGTGCCAGCAGCCAAGCGAGACAGCCTAGCTATGGCTACACCTTC. Translating gives CASSQARQPSYGYTF.

Note on this clonotype: One junction end does not reproduce the germline sequence, and a read error may be involved. The chain couples TRBV4-3 to TRBJ2-1, with TRBD1 matching over 9 bases. CDR1 is LGHNA, CDR2 YSLEER, per germline. This CDR3 region has 15 residues. For the CDR3, the DNA is TGCGCCGGCAGTTCCGGGACAGGGACGGGCAATGAGCAGTTCTTC. Translation: CAGSSGTGTGNEQFF.

This clonotype was seen once. The chain is built from TRBV9 and TRBJ1-1; 8 bases line up with TRBD1. V was clipped by 3 bases and J by 2 bases; unmatched bases: 12. The CDR3 loop spans 17 amino acids. Germline assignment: CDR1 SGDLS and CDR2 YYNGEE. The CDR3 DNA follows: TGTGCCAGCAGCGGACTCGGGACAGGATTTGCTAACACTGAAGCTTTCTTT. This translates into CASSGLGTGFANTEAFF.

This clonotype was found a few times. The chain links TRBV7-9 to TRBJ1-2; TRBD1 matches at 10 bases. J was trimmed by 4 bases and V by 5 bases; bases with no gene match: 7. The CDR3 is 15 amino acids. The germline gives CDR1 SEHNR, CDR2 FQNEAQ (reference sequence). The DNA for the CDR3 is TGTGCCAGCAGCGAAGCCGGGACAGGGGTCTATGGCTACACCTTC. Translation: CASSEAGTGVYGYTF.

In this sample, this clonotype turned up a few times. The V and J genes are TRBV6-2 or TRBV6-3 and TRBJ2-1, with D perhaps matching TRBD1 (6 bases). Trimming took 2 bases from V and 3 from J, leaving 11 bases between them. The CDR3 contains 15 residues. Germline values: CDR1 MNHEY, CDR2 SVGEGT. The CDR3 loop is CASSYPGADYNEQFF. In nucleotides, the CDR3 is TGTGCCAGCAGTTACCCAGGGGCGGACTACAATGAGCAGTTCTTC.

The chain is built from TRBV5-1 and TRBJ2-3, with 8 bases lining up with TRBD1. This CDR3 contains 15 residues. In germline, CDR1 is SGHRS, CDR2 YFSETQ. V shed 2 bases, J shed 5 bases, and the junction held 7 bases outside the gene matches. This CDR3 reads CASSFGQGRIDTQYF. CDR3 DNA: TGCGCCAGCAGCTTTGGACAGGGACGGATAGATACGCAGTATTTT.

J is TRBJ1-4 and V is TRBV7-9; 10 nucleotides match TRBD1. The V gene's germline CDR1 is SEHNR and CDR2 FQNEAQ (reference sequence). This CDR3 is 14 amino acids long. V was clipped by 11 bases and J by 7 bases; unmatched bases: 10. The CDR3 DNA reads TGTGCCGGATCTACCGGGACAGGGGTTGAAAAACTGTTTTTT. It is translated as CAGSTGTGVEKLFF.

This clonotype was recorded a few times. The rearrangement links TRBV5-1 to TRBJ2-7, with 7 bases identical to TRBD1. There are 14 residues in the CDR3. V shed 6 bases and J 3 bases; nucleotides not matched to a gene: 9. In germline, CDR1 is SGHRS, CDR2 YFSETQ. The CDR3 is CASNQGVWGYEQYF. CDR3 DNA: TGCGCCAGCAACCAGGGGGTTTGGGGCTACGAGCAGTACTTC.

V usage is TRBV6-1 and J usage is TRBJ2-1, with D perhaps TRBD1 (5 bases). Between the trimmed V and J ends, which lost 0 bases and 3 bases, there was a span of 15 bases. CDR3 length equals 17 residues. CDR1 MNHNS and CDR2 SASEGT come from the germline V gene. The CDR3: CASSEAGPLGLYNEQFF. As DNA, the CDR3 is TGTGCCAGCAGTGAAGCGGGGCCTCTAGGGCTCTACAATGAGCAGTTCTTC.

The rearrangement joins TRBV6-6 to TRBJ1-5; D is unclear. Trimming removed 5 bases from V and 8 bases from J, with 7 bases in between. Germline V gene sequence: CDR1 MNHNY, CDR2 SVGAGI (reference sequence). The CDR3 is made up of 11 amino acids. CDR3 in amino acids: CASSTDKPQHF. The DNA of the CDR3 is TGTGCCAGCAGTACTGATAAGCCCCAGCATTTT.

CDR3 protein: CASADRGLTEAFF. The CDR3 DNA reads TGTGCCAGCGCTGACAGGGGGCTCACTGAAGCTTTCTTT. The chain joins TRBV6-1 to TRBJ1-1, with 10 bases identical to TRBD1. In germline, CDR1 is MNHNS, CDR2 SASEGT. V shed 8 bases, J shed 4 bases, and the junction held 4 bases outside the gene matches. The CDR3 covers 13 residues.

The chain combines TRBV18 with TRBJ2-7, with 11 bases matching TRBD1. Trimming cost V 3 bases and J 2 bases; bases outside gene matches: 3. CDR1 and CDR2 (germline): KGHSH, LQKENI. The CDR3 length is 15 residues. This CDR3 is CASSPGTGGAYEQYF. Written as DNA, the CDR3 is TGTGCCAGCTCACCGGGGACAGGGGGTGCCTACGAGCAGTACTTC.

V and J are TRBV4-2 and TRBJ2-3; D is undetermined. The V gene's germline CDR1 is LGHNA and CDR2 YNFKEQ. The CDR3 is 16 residues long. V was cut by 3 bases and J by 3 bases, with 16 bases left in between. CDR3 DNA sequence: TGTGCCAGCAGCCACGATCCCGTAGGTGGGACAGATACGCAGTATTTT. Residues: CASSHDPVGGTDTQYF.

This clonotype was recorded a few times. The gene calls are TRBV6-5 and TRBJ2-7; TRBD1 matches 8 bases. CDR1 MNHEY and CDR2 SVGAGI come from the germline V gene. V shed 5 bases and J 3 bases; nucleotides not matched to a gene: 6. CDR3 length equals 14 residues. CDR3 region: CASSRTQGGYEQYF. In DNA, the CDR3 is TGTGCCAGCAGTAGAACACAGGGGGGCTACGAGCAGTACTTC.

The CDR3 DNA is TGCAGCGTTCTAGCGACGGGAGAGGTCGATACGCAGTATTTT. Its protein is CSVLATGEVDTQYF. V and J are TRBV29-1 and TRBJ2-3; D possibly corresponds to TRBD2 (6 bases). Germline-derived CDR1 and CDR2 are SQVTM and ANQGSEA. V gave up 5 bases and J gave up 6 bases, with 18 bases separating them. This CDR3 region has 14 residues.

This clonotype was found a few times. The V gene is TRBV7-9, the J gene TRBJ1-2, with D perhaps TRBD1 (6 bases). CDR1 is SEHNR and CDR2 is FQNEAQ in the germline V gene (reference sequence). The CDR3 totals 15 residues. V lost 2 bases and J 4 bases, leaving 14 bases between the germline ends. The CDR3 bases are TGTGCCAGCAGCTTATCGGAACAGGGTGCCTATGGCTACACCTTC. It codes for CASSLSEQGAYGYTF.

This clonotype was observed a few times. The chain uses TRBV6-2 or TRBV6-3 and TRBJ2-4; 13 bases are shared with TRBD2. CDR3 length equals 18 residues. CDR1 and CDR2 from the germline V gene are MNHEY and SVGEGT. Trimming cost V 2 bases and J 4 bases; bases outside gene matches: 8. The CDR3 region has the DNA TGTGCCAGCAGTTACCGGGGGGGACTAGCGGGGACTAAAAACATTCAGTACTTC. Translation gives CASSYRGGLAGTKNIQYF.

The V and J genes are TRBV7-2 and TRBJ2-3; D unclear. V was clipped by 5 bases and J by 6 bases, with 15 bases between them. CDR1 and CDR2 from the germline V gene are SGHTA and FQGNSA. The CDR3 is 14 residues long. Here the CDR3 DNA reads TGTGCCAGCAGCGCGCTCCCGGCGGCGGATACGCAGTATTTT. It yields the protein CASSALPAADTQYF.

This clonotype occurred a few times. This chain links TRBV12-3 or TRBV12-4 with TRBJ2-1, with D unresolved. The V and J ends lost 3 bases and 0 bases respectively, with 12 bases between them. CDR3 length: 16 amino acids. The CDR3 here is CASSFRRSISYNEQFF. The CDR3 DNA is TGTGCCAGCAGTTTTCGACGGTCTATCTCCTACAATGAGCAGTTCTTC.

This clonotype was observed many times. The rearrangement links TRBV7-2 to TRBJ2-4; 12 nucleotides align to TRBD2. Germline CDR1 and CDR2: SGHTA and FQGNSA. Germline trimming cut 3 bases from V and 0 bases from J; bases unmatched to any gene: 3. CDR3 length: 17 residues. CDR3 DNA sequence: TGTGCCAGCAGCTTTGGGACTAGCGGGCAAGCCAAAAACATTCAGTACTTC. This codes for CASSFGTSGQAKNIQYF. The whole variable domain, filled in from reference TRBV7-2 and TRBJ2-4, reads GAGVSQSPSNKVTEKGKDVELRCDPISGHTALYWYRQSLGQGLEFLIYFQGNSAPDKSGLPSDRFSAERTGGSVSTLTIQRTQQEDSAVYLCASSFGTSGQAKNIQYFGAGTRLSVL.

This clonotype is a singleton in its sample. The rearrangement joins TRBV12-5 to TRBJ1-1; the match to TRBD1 covers 8 bases. The germline V gene has CDR1 LGHNT and CDR2 FRNRAP. The CDR3 contains 12 residues. V lost 1 base to trimming and J lost 8 bases; unmatched junction nucleotides: 0. This CDR3 reads CASGLGDREAFF. The CDR3 nucleotides read TGTGCTAGTGGTTTGGGGGACAGGGAAGCTTTCTTT. Full variable domain (missing parts from reference TRBV12-5 and TRBJ1-1): DARVTQTPRHKVTEMGQEVTMRCQPILGHNTVFWYRQTMMQGLELLAYFRNRAPLDDSGMPKDRFSAEMPDATLATLKIQPSEPRDSAVYFCASGLGDREAFFGQGTRLTVV.

This clonotype was observed a single time. The chain employs TRBV3-1 and TRBJ1-4; D might be TRBD1 (5 bases). Germline V lookup: CDR1 LGHDT, CDR2 YNNKEL (reference sequence). Trimming removed 2 bases at V and 13 bases at J, with 17 bases between. This CDR3 is 14 amino acids long. The chain's CDR3 is CASSQRQTVGGLFF. CDR3 coding DNA: TGTGCCAGCAGCCAACGGCAGACCGTGGGGGGACTGTTTTTT.